The next 4 T cell receptor beta chains were all read from a single sample in a study of blood T cells in healthy people across ages. Then a second PCR, running about 6 to 12 cycles, was carried out with a sample-barcoded 5' primer and a J-beta primer mix. TCRdb processed the 5' RACE reads anew with MiXCR; each CDR3 protein has one entry. Among 650,000 to 700,000 distinct CDR3 sequences, about 50% were seen once, and the ten largest hold 13%. Sequenced input: blood. The source of these receptors is a woman older than 75 in good health.

This clonotype was picked up a small number of times. This chain uses TRBV5-1 with TRBJ2-2; TRBD2 is a possible D gene (5 bases). V was cut by 4 bases and J by 4 bases, with 11 bases left in between. Germline V gene lookup returns CDR1 SGHRS and CDR2 YFSETQ. The length of the CDR3 is 14 residues. Here the CDR3 reads CASSIRGSTGELFF. CDR3 nucleotide sequence: TGCGCCAGCAGCATCCGGGGATCCACCGGGGAGCTGTTTTTT.

Comments on this clonotype: A much larger clone sits a single nucleotide away, making a read error possible. The chain uses TRBV28 and TRBJ2-7; 8 bases are shared with TRBD2. Per germline, CDR1 MDHEN and CDR2 SYDVKM. Trimming at V came to 4 bases and at J to 0 bases, leaving 5 bases not matched to a gene. This CDR3 is 15 amino acids long. This CDR3 is CASSSPTSGSYEQYF. CDR3 DNA sequence: TGTGCCAGCAGTTCCCCCACTAGCGGCTCCTACGAGCAGTACTTC.

This clonotype appeared many times. The rearrangement links TRBV20-1 to TRBJ2-7; D unclear. CDR1 and CDR2 from the germline V gene are DFQATT and SNEGSKA (reference sequence). There are 14 residues in the CDR3. V was trimmed by 3 bases and J by 4 bases, leaving 16 bases between them. The chain's CDR3 is CSASINELNYEQYF. The CDR3 nucleotides are TGCAGTGCTAGTATTAACGAACTAAATTACGAGCAGTACTTC.

This clonotype appeared a single time. The rearrangement uses TRBV28 and TRBJ2-4; TRBD2 matches at 14 bases. The CDR3 is 18 residues long. V shed 3 bases, J shed 0 bases, and the junction held 4 bases outside the gene matches. Germline assignment: CDR1 MDHEN and CDR2 SYDVKM. The CDR3 DNA reads TGTGCCAGCAGTTTGACTAGCGGGAGGGCCGCAGCCAAAAACATTCAGTACTTC. It specifies CASSLTSGRAAAKNIQYF. The full variable domain, rest sourced from reference TRBV28 and TRBJ2-4, is DVKVTQSSRYLVKRTGEKVFLECVQDMDHENMFWYRQDPGLGLRLIYFSYDVKMKEKGDIPEGYSVSREKKERFSLILESASTNQTSMYLCASSLTSGRAAAKNIQYFGAGTRLSVL.